This T cell receptor beta chain is drawn from a study of molecular identifiers for immune sequencing clone quantification. V shed 0 bases and J shed 1 base, with 13 bases lying between them. The CDR3 length is 17 residues. Germline V CDR1 and CDR2: SGHDN, FVKESK. This clonotype occurred many times. In preparing bulk TCR libraries, previously described methods and listed TCR primers were used. From the PCR reads, TCRdb called clonotypes with MiXCR, one entry per CDR3 protein. The data contain nearly 650,000 distinct CDR3 sequences, about 25% of them seen just once; the ten biggest clones take up about 0.84%.

The chain couples TRBV14 to TRBJ2-4; D tentatively reads TRBD1 or TRBD2 (5 bases each). The receptor was isolated from a human donor in good health. Some libraries in this study had Jurkat cell RNA spiked in. Sequenced sample: naive CD8+ T cells from blood, with Jurkat cell RNA spiked in. Subset: FACS-sorted CD8+CD4-CCR7+CD45RA+ naive T cells. Here the CDR3 reads CASSQEGYEGAKNIQYF. The CDR3 region has the DNA TGTGCCAGCAGCCAAGAAGGGTACGAGGGGGCCAAAAACATTCAGTACTTC.